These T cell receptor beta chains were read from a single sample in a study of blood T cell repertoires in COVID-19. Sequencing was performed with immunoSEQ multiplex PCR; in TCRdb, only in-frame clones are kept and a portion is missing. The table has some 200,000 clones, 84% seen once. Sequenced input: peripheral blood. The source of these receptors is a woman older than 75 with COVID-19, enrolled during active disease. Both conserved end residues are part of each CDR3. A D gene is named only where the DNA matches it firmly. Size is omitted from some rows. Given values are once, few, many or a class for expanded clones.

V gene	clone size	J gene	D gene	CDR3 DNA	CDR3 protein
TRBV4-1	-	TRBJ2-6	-	TGCGCCAGCAGCCCACGGGGCTCTGGGGCCAACGTCCTGACTTTC	CASSPRGSGANVLTF
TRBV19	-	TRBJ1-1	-	TGTGCCAGTAGTACTGTTATGAACACTGAAGCTTTCTTT	CASSTVMNTEAFF
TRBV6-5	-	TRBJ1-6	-	TGTGCCAGCAGGCGGGGACGGGATAATTCACCCCTCCACTTT	CASRRGRDNSPLHF
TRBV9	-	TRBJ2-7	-	TGTGCCAGCAGCGTAGGTGTGAGTCCGGGCGAGCAGTACTTC	CASSVGVSPGEQYF
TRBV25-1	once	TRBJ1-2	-	TGTGCCAGCAGCCCTAGGCCGACAGGCGGCTACACCTTC	CASSPRPTGGYTF
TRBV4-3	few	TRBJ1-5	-	TGCGCCAGCAGCCAAGATAGCGGGGCAGCGGGTCAGCCCCAGCATTTT	CASSQDSGAAGQPQHF
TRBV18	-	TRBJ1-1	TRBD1	TGTGCCAGCTCACCACCCGGGACAGGGGGCAGTGCTGAAGCTTTCTTT	CASSPPGTGGSAEAFF
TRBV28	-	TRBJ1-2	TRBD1	TGTGCCAGCACGATGTTTACAGGGGGTTGGGGCTACACCTTC	CASTMFTGGWGYTF
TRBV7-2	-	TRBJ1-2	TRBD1	TGTGCCAGCAGCTTTCGACAGGGGGATTATGGCTACACCTTC	CASSFRQGDYGYTF
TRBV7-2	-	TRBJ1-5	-	TGTGCCAGCAGCTTAGAAATTAGAGGGCCCCAGCATTTT	CASSLEIRGPQHF
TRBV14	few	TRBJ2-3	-	TGTGCCAGCAGCCCGACAGGACCAAGAAGGACAGATACGCAGTATTTT	CASSPTGPRRTDTQYF
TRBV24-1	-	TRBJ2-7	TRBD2	TGTGCCACCAGTGATTCACGGACTAGCGGGGGACTCTACGAGCAGTACTTC	CATSDSRTSGGLYEQYF
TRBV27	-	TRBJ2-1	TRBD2	TGTGCCAGCAGTCCAAAACTAGCGGGGGGCCATGAGCAGTTCTTC	CASSPKLAGGHEQFF
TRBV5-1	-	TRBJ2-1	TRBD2	TGCGCCAGCAGCTTTAGCGGGGGCTCCTACAATGAGCAGTTCTTC	CASSFSGGSYNEQFF
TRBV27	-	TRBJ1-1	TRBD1	TGTGCCAGCTGCAAGGGGACAGGGGGCTACCGGAACACTGAAGCTTTCTTT	CASCKGTGGYRNTEAFF
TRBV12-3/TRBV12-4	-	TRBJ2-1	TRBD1	TGTGCCAGCAGTTTGGACAGGGTCTATGAGCAGTTCTTC	CASSLDRVYEQFF
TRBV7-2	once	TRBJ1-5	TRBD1	TGTGCCAGCAGCTTATCGAGACAGGGCCGGCCCCAGCATTTT	CASSLSRQGRPQHF
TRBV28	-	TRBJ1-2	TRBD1	TGTGCCAGCAGTTTGCGGACAGGCGGTTATACCTTC	CASSLRTGGYTF
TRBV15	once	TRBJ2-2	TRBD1	TGTGCCACCAGCAGTGGACAGGGGGTTACCGGGGAGCTGTTTTTT	CATSSGQGVTGELFF
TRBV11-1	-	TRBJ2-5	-	TGTGCCAGCAGCTTGGGCTCTAAAGAGACCCAGTACTTC	CASSLGSKETQYF
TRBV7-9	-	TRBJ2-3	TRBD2	TGTGCCAGCAGCTTAGAAGCGGGGGCCCTCACAGATACGCAGTATTTT	CASSLEAGALTDTQYF
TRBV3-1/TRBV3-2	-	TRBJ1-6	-	TGTGCCAGCAGCCTGCCGATGGGCCCCCTCCACTTT	CASSLPMGPLHF
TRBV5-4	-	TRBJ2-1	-	TGTGCCAGCAGCTCAGGTACCAGCTCCTACAATGAGCAGTTCTTC	CASSSGTSSYNEQFF
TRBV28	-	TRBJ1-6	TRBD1	TGTGCCAGCAGTTCAACAGGGGACGCTTCACCCCTCCACTTT	CASSSTGDASPLHF
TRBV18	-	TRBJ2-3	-	TGTGCCAGCTCACCACTTCCGAGGGATACGCAGTATTTT	CASSPLPRDTQYF
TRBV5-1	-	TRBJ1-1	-	TGCGCCAGCAGCGGGGGGGACACTGAAGCTTTCTTT	CASSGGDTEAFF
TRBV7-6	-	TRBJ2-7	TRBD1	TGTGCCACCACCCAGCGGACAGGGGGCAACAACGAGCAGTACTTC	CATTQRTGGNNEQYF
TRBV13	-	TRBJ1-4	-	TGTGCCAGCAGCTCGGGCCCGGGGAGGTCAACTAATGAAAAACTGTTTTTT	CASSSGPGRSTNEKLFF
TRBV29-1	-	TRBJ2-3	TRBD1	TGCAGCGTGCGGGAGGACAGGGGGCCGGATACGCAGTATTTT	CSVREDRGPDTQYF
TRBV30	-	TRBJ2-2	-	TGTGCAATCGACACCATCGCGGGCACTGGGAGGGGGGAGCTGTTTTTT	CAIDTIAGTGRGELFF
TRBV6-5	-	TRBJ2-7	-	TGTGCCAGCAGCTCCACTACCATCGGGGGCTACGAGCAGTACTTC	CASSSTTIGGYEQYF
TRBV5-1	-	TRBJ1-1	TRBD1	TGCGCCAGCAGCTTAACAGGGGGCACTGAAGCTTTCTTT	CASSLTGGTEAFF
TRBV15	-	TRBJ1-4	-	TGTGCCACCAGCAGAGATCGGAGGGGCCAGAAACTGTTTTTT	CATSRDRRGQKLFF
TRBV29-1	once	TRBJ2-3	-	TGCAGCGCCAGGCGGGGCGCGGGGTCAGATACGCAGTATTTT	CSARRGAGSDTQYF
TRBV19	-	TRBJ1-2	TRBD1	TGTGCCAGTAGACCTATGATGGGACAGGGCGATGGCTACACCTTC	CASRPMMGQGDGYTF
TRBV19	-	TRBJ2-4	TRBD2	TGTGCCAGTAGTGACACCGGGGGGGCCGGGGCCAAAAACATTCAGTACTTC	CASSDTGGAGAKNIQYF